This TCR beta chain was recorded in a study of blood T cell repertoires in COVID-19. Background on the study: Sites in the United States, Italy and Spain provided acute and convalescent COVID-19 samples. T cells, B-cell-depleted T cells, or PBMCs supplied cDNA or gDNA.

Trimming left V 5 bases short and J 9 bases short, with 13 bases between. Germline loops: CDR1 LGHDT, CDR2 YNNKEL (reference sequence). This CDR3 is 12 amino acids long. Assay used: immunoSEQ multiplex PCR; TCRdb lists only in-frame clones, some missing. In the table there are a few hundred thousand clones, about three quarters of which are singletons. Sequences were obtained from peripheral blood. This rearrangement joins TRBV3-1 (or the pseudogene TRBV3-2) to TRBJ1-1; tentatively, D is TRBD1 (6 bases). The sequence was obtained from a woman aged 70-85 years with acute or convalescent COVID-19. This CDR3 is CASSSGQRQAFF. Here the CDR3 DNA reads TGTGCCAGCAGCTCAGGACAGCGGCAAGCTTTCTTT.